The sequence of this TCR beta chain was determined in a study of technical replicates of blood from four donors (dated by TCRdb to the late 2010s). From the cysteine through the phenylalanine, the CDR3 covers 15 amino acids. The kept DNA is CDR3 alone, 45 bases in frame from the first base. The germline V gene encodes CDR1 SEHNR and CDR2 FQNEAQ (reference sequence). V and J are truncated by 5 bases and 5 bases respectively, leaving an intervening sequence of 18 bases. Of note for this clone: The target of this receptor is not known. No quality values exist for individual bases; no much larger clone is one base distant.

Receptors were amplified or captured by the immunoSEQ multiplex PCR assay. Not all clones reach the TCRdb copy of this immuneACCESS table, which keeps in-frame sequences only. Checked studies attribute under half of the gap to unresolved V genes and leave the rest unexplained. The sample profile shows about 73,000 clones; just over 90% of them were found once. The ten largest clonotypes hold 0.2% to 0.3% of the sample. The receptor's source is a human donor in good health. The rearrangement combines TRBV7-9 with TRBJ2-5; TRBD2 could be the D gene, as 6 bases match. The material sequenced was T cells isolated from PBMCs. The DNA reads as follows: TGTGCCAGCAGCCCCCCCCCGGTCGGGGGTGAGACCCAGTACTTC. Its coded protein is CASSPPPVGGETQYF. Outside the CDR3, residues come from the reference TRBV7-9 and TRBJ2-5 proteins, so the full variable domain is: DTGVSQNPRHKITKRGQNVTFRCDPISEHNRLYWYRQTLGQGPEFLTYFQNEAQLEKSRLLSDRFSAERPKGSFSTLEIQRTEQGDSAMYLCASSPPPVGGETQYFGPGTRLLVL.